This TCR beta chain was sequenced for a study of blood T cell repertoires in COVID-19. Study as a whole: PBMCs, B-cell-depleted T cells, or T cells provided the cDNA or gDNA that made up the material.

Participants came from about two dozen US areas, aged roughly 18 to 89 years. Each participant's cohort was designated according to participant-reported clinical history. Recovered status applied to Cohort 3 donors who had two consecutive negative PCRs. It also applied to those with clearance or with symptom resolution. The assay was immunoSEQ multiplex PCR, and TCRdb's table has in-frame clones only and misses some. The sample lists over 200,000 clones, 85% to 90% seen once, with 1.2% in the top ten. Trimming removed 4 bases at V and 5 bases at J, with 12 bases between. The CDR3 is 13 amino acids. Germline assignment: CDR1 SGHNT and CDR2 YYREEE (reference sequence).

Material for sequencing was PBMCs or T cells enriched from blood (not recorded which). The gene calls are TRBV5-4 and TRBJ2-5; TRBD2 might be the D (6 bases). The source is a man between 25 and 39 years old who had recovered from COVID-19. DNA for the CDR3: TGTGCCAGCAGCGACGGGAGTCGGGAGACCCAGTACTTC. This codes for CASSDGSRETQYF.